This T cell receptor (beta chain) was sequenced in a study of blood T cells in healthy people across ages. As for the study in general: In model experiments, template switching was able to capture about one barcoded beta molecule for every two T cells that were present.

Concerning this clonotype itself: Its specificity is unknown.

PCR was performed a second time for about 7 to 11 cycles using a sample-barcoded 5' primer and a J-beta primer mix. TCRdb reanalysed the 5' RACE reads using MiXCR and keeps one entry per CDR3 protein. The table records roughly 2 million distinct CDR3 sequences, about 50% of them present only once. Extracted total RNA amounted to at least 5.5 micrograms for each sample. This CDR3 contains 15 residues. Trimming pared 3 bases from V and 9 bases from J, leaving 17 bases between. Germline CDR1 reads KGHDR; CDR2 reads SFDVKD. Overall study findings and caveats: TCR beta diversity per million T cells fell roughly linearly with age. Relative to aged donors, long-lived donors carried more naive CD4+ cells and displayed higher diversity.

The sequencing input was blood. This clonotype was sampled from a middle-aged woman in good health. The chain uses TRBV24-1 and TRBJ1-5, with TRBD1 as a possible D gene (5 bases). The CDR3 here is CATSDAGTVEGPQHF. The CDR3 DNA reads as TGTGCCACCAGTGATGCTGGGACCGTCGAGGGGCCCCAGCATTTT.